One and the same sample provided the 8 T cell receptor beta chains below, sequenced in a study of T cells after yellow fever vaccination. TCRdb used MiXCR to reprocess the 5' RACE reads, holding one entry per CDR3 protein. Here the sample spans more than 300,000 distinct CDR3 sequences, roughly 7% being singletons. The source was PBMCs, collected more than 35 days after the first yellow fever vaccination. The receptors stem from a man aged 18 to 35 who received the YFV17D yellow fever vaccine.

This clonotype has more than one count but fewer than ten. The chain employs TRBV5-1 and TRBJ2-1, with a tentative D call TRBD2 (6 bases). The CDR3 consists of 15 residues. Trimming removed 6 bases at V and 0 bases at J, with 13 bases between. The germline gives CDR1 SGHRS, CDR2 YFSETQ. CDR3 in amino acids: CASNQEGSSYNEQFF. The CDR3 DNA follows: TGCGCCAGCAACCAGGAGGGGAGCTCCTACAATGAGCAGTTCTTC.

This clonotype was seen repeatedly, ten times or more. The chain couples TRBV7-2 to TRBJ1-2; 12 positions agree with TRBD1. Germline loops: CDR1 SGHTA, CDR2 FQGNSA. This CDR3 comprises 16 residues. Trimming took 4 bases from V and 6 from J; bases not matched to a gene: 9. The DNA of the CDR3 is TGTGCCAGCAGCTCCCAACGGGACAGGGGGCAAAATGGCTACACCTTC. It encodes CASSSQRDRGQNGYTF.

In its sample, this clonotype was seen a few times. The V and J genes are TRBV6-2 or TRBV6-3 and TRBJ1-5; 8 bases line up with TRBD1. With V trimmed by 6 bases and J by 3 bases, 4 bases remained unmatched. Germline V gives CDR1 MNHEY, CDR2 SVGEGT. The CDR3 has 14 amino acids. The CDR3 reads CASRGDRLNQPQHF. The DNA for the CDR3 is TGTGCCAGCAGGGGGGACAGGCTCAATCAGCCCCAGCATTTT.

The chain has TRBV25-1 and TRBJ1-2; no reliable D call. The germline gives CDR1 MGHDK, CDR2 SYGVNS. The CDR3 spans 14 residues. Trimming stripped 5 bases from V and 0 bases from J, with 10 bases between. The chain's CDR3 is CASSQDGANYGYTF. CDR3 DNA sequence: TGTGCCAGCAGTCAGGACGGAGCTAACTATGGCTACACCTTC.

The chain uses TRBV13 and TRBJ2-3; D not certain. In germline, CDR1 is PRHDT, CDR2 FYEKMQ (reference sequence). This CDR3 contains 15 residues. V shed 5 bases and J shed 2 bases, with 14 bases lying between them. The CDR3 region is CASSLRMAYTDTQYF. Here the CDR3 DNA reads TGTGCCAGCAGCCTGCGGATGGCCTACACAGATACGCAGTATTTT.

This chain uses TRBV20-1 with TRBJ2-7; the D gene is possibly TRBD2 (5 bases). CDR3 size: 15 residues. Germline V CDR1 and CDR2: DFQATT, SNEGSKA (reference sequence). Trimming shortened V by 0 bases and J by 1 base, and 13 bases separated the two germline ends. CDR3 protein: CSARDRTRASYEQYF. The CDR3 DNA sequence: TGCAGTGCTAGAGATCGCACGAGGGCGTCCTACGAGCAGTACTTC.

The gene calls are TRBV20-1 and TRBJ2-3; 10 bases match TRBD2. Germline lookup yields CDR1 DFQATT and CDR2 SNEGSKA (reference sequence). The CDR3 loop spans 16 amino acids. The V and J ends lost 0 bases and 9 bases, in that order; junction bases with no gene match: 12. CDR3 sequence (DNA): TGCAGTGCTAGAGACCCCGGGTCTAGCGGGGGCCACACGCAGTATTTT. Residues: CSARDPGSSGGHTQYF.

This clonotype was seen more than once but under ten times. The rearrangement joins TRBV7-2 to TRBJ1-1; D is unresolved. Germline CDR1 SGHTA, CDR2 FQGNSA. The CDR3 contains 13 residues. The germline V and J ends were trimmed by 1 base and 8 bases, with 11 bases remaining between them. The CDR3 DNA sequence: TGTGCCAGCAGCTTAGTCGAACGGCAGGAAGCTTTCTTT. This gives the protein CASSLVERQEAFF.